Presented here are 26 T cell receptor beta chains from one specimen sequenced in a study of identical twins (dated by TCRdb to 2016 to 2017). Libraries were made using 5' RACE. Sequencing was performed on an Illumina HiSeq 2000. Through fastp at Q25 and MiXCR, TCRdb rebuilt clones from the public reads, retaining in-frame beta chains. Rows are unified per CDR3 protein, each entry keeping the most common DNA and genes. Present in this sample are hundreds of thousands of distinct CDR3 sequences, 5.5% to 7.5% of which were seen just once. Around 2% of the sample comes from the top ten. The specimen was naive T cells sorted from blood. The cell subset or site label, as the study defines it: cells isolated with a human naive T-cell isolation kit. The receptors originated from a young man in good health.

This clonotype was counted at least ten times. The chain carries TRBV27 and TRBJ2-1, with D unclear. CDR3 length equals 12 residues. Germline CDR1 and CDR2: MNHEY and SMNVEV (reference sequence). V was pared by 4 bases and J by 8 bases, with 9 bases between. Here the CDR3 reads CASSSLRDEQFF. CDR3 nucleotides: TGTGCCAGCAGTTCCCTTAGGGATGAGCAGTTCTTC.

The V gene is TRBV20-1, the J gene TRBJ1-2; D is perhaps TRBD1 (5 bases). Trimming left V 6 bases short and J 0 bases short, with 11 bases between. Germline values: CDR1 DFQATT, CDR2 SNEGSKA (reference sequence). The CDR3 has 13 amino acids. The CDR3 protein is CSAPREANYGYTF. DNA of the CDR3: TGCAGTGCCCCCAGGGAGGCTAACTATGGCTACACCTTC.

The table lists this clonotype with many counts. The V gene is TRBV5-5, the J gene TRBJ1-3, with unresolved D. The germline gives CDR1 SGHKS, CDR2 YYEKEE (reference sequence). The CDR3 is 15 residues long. Trimming shortened V by 4 bases and J by 0 bases, and 11 bases separated the two germline ends. The CDR3 region has the DNA TGTGCCAGCAGCCCCTGGACGGACTCTGGAAACACCATATATTTT. Protein product: CASSPWTDSGNTIYF.

This clonotype has just a few counts. The chain is built from TRBV27 and TRBJ2-7; possibly TRBD1 or TRBD2 for D (5 bases each). There are 14 residues in the CDR3. The germline V gene encodes CDR1 MNHEY and CDR2 SMNVEV (reference sequence). V dropped 4 bases and J dropped 6 bases, with 16 bases sitting between them. Written as DNA, the CDR3 is TGTGCCAGCAGTTCGTTGGGACGAGAGGGCGAGCAGTACGTC. Amino acids: CASSSLGREGEQYV.

This clonotype appeared a few times. The chain joins TRBV5-4 to TRBJ2-1, with 10 bases that match TRBD2. The junction had 4 bases not matched to a gene; V was cut back by 4 bases and J by 3 bases. The CDR3 totals 15 residues. CDR1 is SGHNT and CDR2 is YYREEE in the germline V gene (reference sequence). The CDR3 here is CASSGKREGYNEQFF. In DNA form, the CDR3 reads TGTGCCAGCAGCGGGAAGCGGGAGGGCTACAATGAGCAGTTCTTC.

This chain links TRBV9 with TRBJ2-1; D is perhaps TRBD2 (6 bases). The V end was cut by 4 bases, the J end by 8 bases, with 19 bases between. CDR1 SGDLS and CDR2 YYNGEE come from the germline V gene. This CDR3 spans 15 amino acids. CDR3 protein: CASSPTGDSWDEQFF. CDR3 bases: TGTGCCAGCAGCCCGACGGGAGACTCGTGGGATGAGCAGTTCTTC.

Many counts were recorded for this clonotype. The CDR3 spells CSARPAGGPMDEQFF. The CDR3 DNA reads TGCAGTGCTAGACCCGCGGGAGGGCCGATGGATGAGCAGTTCTTC. The chain carries TRBV20-1 and TRBJ2-1; 9 nucleotides match TRBD2. The CDR3 consists of 15 residues. V lost 2 bases, J lost 8 bases, and 10 bases stayed unmatched. Germline V gives CDR1 DFQATT, CDR2 SNEGSKA (reference sequence).

The chain combines TRBV10-3 with TRBJ2-5; D might be TRBD2 (6 bases). The CDR3 has 13 residues. Germline loops: CDR1 ENHRY, CDR2 SYGVKD. V was pared by 11 bases and J by 2 bases, with 15 bases between. For the CDR3, the DNA is TGTGCCCTCTCGGCTAGCGCACAAGAGACCCAGTACTTC. Its translation: CALSASAQETQYF.

This clonotype was counted at least ten times. The chain recombines TRBV29-1 with TRBJ2-1, with 13 nucleotides matching TRBD2. From germline, CDR1 is SQVTM and CDR2 ANQGSEA. The CDR3 covers 15 residues. V was pared by 2 bases and J by 8 bases, with 6 bases of the junction left unmatched. In DNA form, the CDR3 reads TGCAGCGTTGAACGGACTAGCGGGAGTTGGGATGAGCAGTTCTTC. This gives the protein CSVERTSGSWDEQFF.

This clonotype was counted a few times. The chain uses TRBV20-1 and TRBJ2-5; TRBD2 matches at 9 bases. CDR1 DFQATT and CDR2 SNEGSKA come from the germline V gene (reference sequence). With V trimmed by 4 bases and J by 5 bases, 8 bases remained unmatched. There are 14 residues in the CDR3. CDR3 loop: CSANLAGGPETQYF. In DNA form, the CDR3 reads TGCAGTGCTAACCTGGCGGGAGGGCCGGAGACCCAGTACTTC.

Ten or more counts support this clonotype. The chain employs TRBV7-9 and TRBJ1-5; weak D call: TRBD1 (5 bases). The CDR3 is 12 residues long. V was clipped by 4 bases and J by 7 bases, with 8 bases between them. Germline lookup yields CDR1 SEHNR and CDR2 FQNEAQ (reference sequence). For the CDR3, the DNA is TGTGCCAGCAGCTCCGGACAACAGCCCCAGCATTTT. Amino acids: CASSSGQQPQHF.

The chain carries TRBV27 and TRBJ2-1, with TRBD2 matching 9 bases. Per the germline V gene, CDR1 is MNHEY and CDR2 is SMNVEV (reference sequence). CDR3 length: 15 amino acids. V lost 2 bases to trimming and J lost 7 bases; unmatched junction nucleotides: 6. Written as DNA, the CDR3 is TGTGCCAGCAGTTTAAGTGCGGGGGGGGTTAATGAGCAGTTCTTC. As protein: CASSLSAGGVNEQFF.

This chain joins TRBV6-1 and TRBJ2-5, with D perhaps TRBD1 (6 bases). Trimming left V 6 bases short and J 6 bases short, with 14 bases between. Germline CDR1 reads MNHNS; CDR2 reads SASEGT. The CDR3 totals 13 residues. The CDR3 here is CASSPDRKKTQYF. The CDR3 DNA reads TGTGCCAGCAGCCCTGACAGGAAGAAGACCCAGTACTTC.

The rearrangement links TRBV6-5 to TRBJ2-5; possible D gene TRBD2, 5 bases. Trimming removed 1 base from V and 5 bases from J, with 8 bases in between. Per germline, CDR1 MNHEY and CDR2 SVGAGI. The CDR3 consists of 13 residues. CDR3 amino acids: CASSYWERETQYF. CDR3 nucleotide sequence: TGTGCCAGCAGTTACTGGGAGAGGGAGACCCAGTACTTC.

Many counts were recorded for this clonotype. This rearrangement joins TRBV6-5 to TRBJ2-3; D unclear. Trimming cost V 2 bases and J 10 bases, with 10 bases left between them. This CDR3 is 12 amino acids long. Looked up from germline, CDR1 is MNHEY and CDR2 is SVGAGI. CDR3 DNA: TGTGCCAGCAGTTACACCGGGTCGCCGCAGTATTTT. The encoded protein is CASSYTGSPQYF.

The sample holds a few counts of this clonotype. J is TRBJ1-3 and V is TRBV7-2; D not resolved. V was shortened by 2 bases and J by 2 bases, with 13 bases between the two germline ends. The CDR3 has 16 residues. Germline V gives CDR1 SGHTA, CDR2 FQGNSA. The CDR3 coding sequence is TGTGCCAGCAGCTTACTACAGTCTAGCACTGGAAACACCATATATTTT. Translated, it gives CASSLLQSSTGNTIYF.

The chain couples TRBV19 to TRBJ2-3; D is uncertain. Per the germline V gene, CDR1 is LNHDA and CDR2 is SQIVND (reference sequence). The CDR3 contains 13 residues. The V end lost 5 bases, the J end lost 4 bases, and 10 bases lay between the germline ends. CDR3 amino acids: CASSSPGPDTQYF. Written as DNA, the CDR3 is TGTGCCAGTAGTTCCCCTGGCCCAGATACGCAGTATTTT. Supplemented by reference TRBV19 and TRBJ2-3, the full variable domain reads DGGITQSPKYLFRKEGQNVTLSCEQNLNHDAMYWYRQDPGQGLRLIYYSQIVNDFQKGDIAEGYSVSREKKESFPLTVTSAQKNPTAFYLCASSSPGPDTQYFGPGTRLTVL.

To note about this clonotype: Its ends do not fully match the called genes, so a read error is possible. The V and J genes are TRBV5-1 and TRBJ1-6; 8 bases map to TRBD1. Germline V gene sequence: CDR1 SGHRS, CDR2 YFSETQ. There are 15 residues in the CDR3. The chain's CDR3 is CASSLGQGAGSTLHF. The CDR3 bases are TGCGCCAGCAGCTTGGGGCAGGGGGCTGGTTCAACCCTCCACTTT.

The table lists this clonotype with many counts. DNA for the CDR3: TGCGCCAGCAGCCTACAAACAGGGGCCGGGTATGGCTACACCTTC. Translation gives CASSLQTGAGYGYTF. The chain employs TRBV5-1 and TRBJ1-2, with 7 bases aligning to TRBD1. The CDR3 is 15 residues long. The germline V gene encodes CDR1 SGHRS and CDR2 YFSETQ. J gave up 5 bases and V 4 bases, and 11 bases lay outside the gene matches.

This clonotype showed up just a few times. V and J are TRBV2 and TRBJ2-1, with 8 bases fitting TRBD2. CDR3 length: 14 residues. J was trimmed by 5 bases and V by 7 bases; bases with no gene match: 7. Germline CDR1 reads SNHLY; CDR2 reads FYNNEI. The CDR3 protein is CASMKRERDNEQFF. CDR3 DNA sequence: TGTGCCAGCATGAAGCGGGAGAGGGACAATGAGCAGTTCTTC.

This clonotype was recorded at least ten times. This chain links TRBV12-3 or TRBV12-4 with TRBJ1-5; the D gene is possibly TRBD1 (5 bases). CDR3 length: 15 amino acids. V was cut by 2 bases and J by 2 bases, with 10 bases left in between. The CDR3 region has the DNA TGTGCCAGCAGTTTACGGGGGGATGGCAATCAGCCCCAGCATTTT. Protein sequence: CASSLRGDGNQPQHF.

This clonotype has only a few counts. The chain combines TRBV18 with TRBJ2-3; D not resolved. The CDR3 length is 17 residues. Germline assignment: CDR1 KGHSH and CDR2 LQKENI. V lost 1 base and J 4 bases, leaving 18 bases between the germline ends. The CDR3 coding sequence is TGTGCCAGCTCACCACAACAGACGGCCTATAGGGCAGATACGCAGTATTTT. Amino acids: CASSPQQTAYRADTQYF.

This clonotype was seen many times. This chain connects TRBV5-6 to TRBJ2-7; 11 bases fit TRBD2. Germline V lookup: CDR1 SGHDT, CDR2 YYEEEE. The CDR3 is made up of 17 amino acids. Trimming cost V 4 bases and J 0 bases; bases outside gene matches: 9. DNA of the CDR3: TGTGCCAGCAGCGGCGGGACTAGCGGATGGATCTCCTACGAGCAGTACGTC. Translating it yields CASSGGTSGWISYEQYV.

This clonotype appeared many times. V is TRBV7-2 and J is TRBJ2-3; 9 bases match TRBD1. Germline V lookup: CDR1 SGHTA, CDR2 FQGNSA. This CDR3 spans 12 amino acids. The trim removed 5 bases at V and 10 bases at J, leaving 4 bases unmatched. CDR3 nucleotides: TGTGCCAGCAGCCTCCGGGACAGGGCGCAGTATTTT. It codes for CASSLRDRAQYF.

This clonotype was found many times. The V call is TRBV7-9, the J call TRBJ2-1; 9 bases agree with TRBD2. This CDR3 has 15 amino acids. CDR1 is SEHNR and CDR2 is FQNEAQ in the germline V gene (reference sequence). With V trimmed by 5 bases and J by 3 bases, 5 bases remained unmatched. CDR3 residues: CASSPSGRLYNEQFF. The CDR3 DNA reads TGTGCCAGCAGCCCAAGCGGGAGGCTCTACAATGAGCAGTTCTTC.

This clonotype was detected many times. The rearrangement links TRBV7-2 to TRBJ2-7, with 8 bases aligning to TRBD2. Germline CDR1 SGHTA, CDR2 FQGNSA. This CDR3 contains 15 residues. Trimming removed 7 bases from V and 5 bases from J; junction bases left unmatched: 13. The CDR3 DNA follows: TGTGCCAGCACCCAAACTAGCGGCCTTTTCCACGAGCAGTACTTC. The encoded protein is CASTQTSGLFHEQYF.